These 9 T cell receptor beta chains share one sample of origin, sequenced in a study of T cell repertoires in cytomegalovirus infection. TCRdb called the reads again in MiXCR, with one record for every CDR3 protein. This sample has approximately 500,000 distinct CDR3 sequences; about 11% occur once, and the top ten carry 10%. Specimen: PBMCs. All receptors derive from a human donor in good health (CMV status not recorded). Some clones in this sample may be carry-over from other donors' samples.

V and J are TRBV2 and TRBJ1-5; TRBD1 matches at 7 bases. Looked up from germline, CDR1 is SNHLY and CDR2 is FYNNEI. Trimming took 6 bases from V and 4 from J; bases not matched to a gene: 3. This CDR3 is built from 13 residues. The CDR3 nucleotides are TGTGCCAGCAGACGGGACAGTAATCAGCCCCAGCATTTT. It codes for CASRRDSNQPQHF.

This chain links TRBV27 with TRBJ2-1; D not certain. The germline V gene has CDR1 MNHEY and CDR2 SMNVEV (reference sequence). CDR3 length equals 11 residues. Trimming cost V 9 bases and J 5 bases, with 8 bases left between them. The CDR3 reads CASTKNNEQFF. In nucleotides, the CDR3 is TGTGCCAGTACTAAGAACAATGAGCAGTTCTTC.

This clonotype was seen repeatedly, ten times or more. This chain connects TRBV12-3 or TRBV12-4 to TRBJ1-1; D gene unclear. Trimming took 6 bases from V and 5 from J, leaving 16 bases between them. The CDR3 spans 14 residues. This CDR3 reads CASSNLGRSTEAFF. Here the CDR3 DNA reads TGTGCCAGCAGCAACCTAGGGAGGAGTACTGAAGCTTTCTTT.

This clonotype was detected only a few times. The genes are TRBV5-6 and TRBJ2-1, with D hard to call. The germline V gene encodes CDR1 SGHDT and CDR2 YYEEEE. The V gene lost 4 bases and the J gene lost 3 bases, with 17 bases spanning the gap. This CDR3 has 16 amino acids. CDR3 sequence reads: CASSLVGPSHYNEQFF. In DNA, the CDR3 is TGTGCCAGCAGCCTCGTAGGACCTTCCCACTACAATGAGCAGTTCTTC.

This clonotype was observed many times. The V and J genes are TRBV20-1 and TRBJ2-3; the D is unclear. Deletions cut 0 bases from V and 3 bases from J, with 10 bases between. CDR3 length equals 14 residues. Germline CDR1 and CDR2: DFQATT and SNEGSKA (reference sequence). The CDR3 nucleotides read TGCAGTGCTAGAGACAGTAGTGGAACAGATACGCAGTATTTT. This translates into CSARDSSGTDTQYF.

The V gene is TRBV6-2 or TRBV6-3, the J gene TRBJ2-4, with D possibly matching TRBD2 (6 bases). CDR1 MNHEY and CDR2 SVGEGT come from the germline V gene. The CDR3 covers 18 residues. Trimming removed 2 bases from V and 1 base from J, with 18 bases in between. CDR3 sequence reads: CASSYRFTQSGAKNIQYF. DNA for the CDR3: TGTGCCAGCAGTTACCGTTTCACTCAAAGCGGGGCCAAAAACATTCAGTACTTC.

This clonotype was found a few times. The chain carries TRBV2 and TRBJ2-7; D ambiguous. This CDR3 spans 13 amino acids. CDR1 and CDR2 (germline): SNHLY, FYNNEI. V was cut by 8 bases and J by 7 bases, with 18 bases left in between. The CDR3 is CASRGQRSTEQYF. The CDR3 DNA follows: TGTGCCAGCCGTGGGCAGAGATCTACGGAGCAGTACTTC.

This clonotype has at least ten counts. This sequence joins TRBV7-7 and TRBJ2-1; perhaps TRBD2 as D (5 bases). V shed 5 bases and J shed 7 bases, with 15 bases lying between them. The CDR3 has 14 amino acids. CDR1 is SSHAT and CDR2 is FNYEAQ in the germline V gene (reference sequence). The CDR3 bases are TGTGCCAGCAGCCTCCCCGGGGAAGAAAATGAGCAGTTCTTC. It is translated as CASSLPGEENEQFF.

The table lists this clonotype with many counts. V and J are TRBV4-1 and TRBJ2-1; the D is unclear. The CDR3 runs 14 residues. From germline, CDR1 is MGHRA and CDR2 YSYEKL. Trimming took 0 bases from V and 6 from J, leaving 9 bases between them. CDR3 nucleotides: TGCGCCAGCAGCCAAGATGGAAAGGGCAATGAGCAGTTCTTC. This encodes CASSQDGKGNEQFF.